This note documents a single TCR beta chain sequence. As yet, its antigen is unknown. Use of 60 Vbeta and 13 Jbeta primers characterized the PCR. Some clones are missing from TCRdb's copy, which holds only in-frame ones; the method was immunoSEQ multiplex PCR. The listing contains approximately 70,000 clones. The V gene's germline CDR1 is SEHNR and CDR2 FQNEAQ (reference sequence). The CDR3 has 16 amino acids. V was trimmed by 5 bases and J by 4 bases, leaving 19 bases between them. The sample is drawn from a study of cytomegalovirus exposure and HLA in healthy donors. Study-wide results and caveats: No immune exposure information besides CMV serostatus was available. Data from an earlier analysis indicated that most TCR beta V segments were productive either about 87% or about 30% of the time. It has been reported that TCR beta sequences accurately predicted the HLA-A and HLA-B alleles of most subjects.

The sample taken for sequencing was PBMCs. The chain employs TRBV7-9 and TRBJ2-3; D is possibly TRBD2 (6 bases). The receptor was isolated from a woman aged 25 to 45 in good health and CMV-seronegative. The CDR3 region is CASSPLAAEGPDTQYF. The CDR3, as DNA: TGTGCCAGCAGCCCTTTGGCAGCGGAGGGGCCAGATACGCAGTATTTT. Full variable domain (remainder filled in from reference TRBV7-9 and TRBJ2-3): DTGVSQNPRHKITKRGQNVTFRCDPISEHNRLYWYRQTLGQGPEFLTYFQNEAQLEKSRLLSDRFSAERPKGSFSTLEIQRTEQGDSAMYLCASSPLAAEGPDTQYFGPGTRLTVL.